This paragraph reports one T cell receptor (beta chain). The antigen is not known. These data originate in a study of early T cells in non-severe SARS-CoV-2 infection. Across the study: The authors sequenced bulk RNA from unsorted whole blood, leaving chains unpaired. Study-level results: Matching results from VDJdb favored anti-spike CD8 responses, leaving private and CD4 specificities undetected.

Germline CDR1 and CDR2: SEHNR and FQNEAQ (reference sequence). Trimming cost V 1 base and J 3 bases, with 4 bases left between them. The CDR3 has 12 residues. Unique molecular identifier tags were affixed to discrete cDNA molecules. TCRdb re-called the 5' RACE reads with MiXCR, one entry per CDR3 protein. This table holds more than 80,000 distinct CDR3 sequences, roughly an eighth found once. Sequences were obtained from whole blood. V and J are TRBV7-9 and TRBJ2-7; D gene uncertain. The receptor was isolated from an adult who was a healthcare worker with PCR-confirmed SARS-CoV-2 infection or an uninfected control (not recorded which). CDR3 nucleotides: TGTGCCAGCAGCTTAGTACTCTACGAGCAGTACTTC. This encodes CASSLVLYEQYF.